This T cell receptor beta chain was recovered during a study of neurological immune-mediated disorders. Study-level points and caveats: HTLV-1-associated myelopathy ranked highest for TCR clonal expansion and multiple sclerosis lowest, beneath healthy controls.

In regard to this clonotype: The antigen is not known.

5'RACE employing 10-nucleotide random UMIs yielded the cDNA. TCRdb called the 5' RACE reads again in MiXCR, with one record for every CDR3 protein. The data contain about 59,000 distinct CDR3 sequences, 12% of them singletons. Unsorted libraries were generated from 2 million PBMCs. These cells had been stored in RNAlater at -80 C. The TCR originated in a woman aged 55-69 years with HTLV-1-associated myelopathy (HAM/TSP). The sample consisted of PBMCs.

The CDR3 spells CASSPSHRSGANVLTF. CDR3 coding DNA: TGTGCCAGCAGCCCCTCACACAGGTCTGGGGCCAACGTCCTGACTTTC. The V gene is TRBV3-1, the J gene TRBJ2-6; possible D gene TRBD1, 5 bases. The CDR3 is 16 amino acids. Germline values: CDR1 LGHDT, CDR2 YNNKEL (reference sequence). Trimming left V 4 bases short and J 1 base short, with 11 bases between. The whole variable domain, remainder taken from reference TRBV3-1 and TRBJ2-6, is DTAVSQTPKYLVTQMGNDKSIKCEQNLGHDTMYWYKQDSKKFLKIMFSYNNKELIINETVPNRFSPKSPDKAHLNLHINSLELGDSAVYFCASSPSHRSGANVLTFGAGSRLTVL.